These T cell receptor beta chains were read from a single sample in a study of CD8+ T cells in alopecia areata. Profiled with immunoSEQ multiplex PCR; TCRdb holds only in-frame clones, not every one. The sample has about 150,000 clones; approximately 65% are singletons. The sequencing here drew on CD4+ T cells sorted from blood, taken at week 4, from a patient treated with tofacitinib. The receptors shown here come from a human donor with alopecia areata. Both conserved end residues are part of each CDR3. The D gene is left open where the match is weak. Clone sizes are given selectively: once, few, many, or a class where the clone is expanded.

TGCGCCAGCAGCCGGGACAGGTATAATTCACCCCTCCACTTT	CASSRDRYNSPLHF	TRBV4-3	TRBJ1-6	TRBD1	few
TGTGCCAGCAGCCAGACAGTACGACAGCCCCAGCATTTT	CASSQTVRQPQHF	TRBV4-2	TRBJ1-5	-	few
TGCAGCAGTTCCGGACGGAATACCTACGAGCAGTACTTC	CSSSGRNTYEQYF	TRBV29-1	TRBJ2-7	-	-
TGTGCCAGCAGCGCGCGTGCCGGGACAGGGGGCTACGAGCAGTACTTC	CASSARAGTGGYEQYF	TRBV7-8	TRBJ2-7	TRBD1	-
TGCGCCAGCAGCCAGGGGACAGGGAAGTACACTGAAGCTTTCTTT	CASSQGTGKYTEAFF	TRBV5-1	TRBJ1-1	TRBD1	-
TGCGCCAGCAGCTTGGACAGGGGGACCGGGGAGCTGTTTTTT	CASSLDRGTGELFF	TRBV5-1	TRBJ2-2	TRBD1	-
TGTGCCAGCATAATGTCGGAGACCCAGTACTTC	CASIMSETQYF	TRBV25-1	TRBJ2-5	-	-
TGTGCCAGCAGCTTGACGGCTAGCTACAATGAGCAGTTCTTC	CASSLTASYNEQFF	TRBV5-4	TRBJ2-1	-	-
TGTGCCAGCAGCCCTCCCGACACCTACAATGAGCAGTTCTTC	CASSPPDTYNEQFF	TRBV6-8	TRBJ2-1	-	-
TGTGCCAGCGTTCGTTGGACTGAAGCTTTCTTT	CASVRWTEAFF	TRBV25-1	TRBJ1-1	-	few
TGTGCCAGCAGCCAATCGAGTTGGGAGACCCAGTACTTC	CASSQSSWETQYF	TRBV6-5	TRBJ2-5	-	-
TGTGCCAGCAGCCTGGGACAGCTAAATTCACCCCTCCACTTT	CASSLGQLNSPLHF	TRBV5-4	TRBJ1-6	TRBD1	-
TGCAGCGTTGTGATAGGGGGCTACGAGCAGTACTTC	CSVVIGGYEQYF	TRBV29-1	TRBJ2-7	-	-
TGCAGCTCGGGGGGCCGCACCGGGGAGCTGTTTTTT	CSSGGRTGELFF	TRBV29-1	TRBJ2-2	-	-
TGTGCCTGGACCCTACGGGGTTCACCCCTCCACTTT	CAWTLRGSPLHF	TRBV30	TRBJ1-6	-	-
TGCAGCGTTCAGACTAGCGGGAATACGCAGTATTTT	CSVQTSGNTQYF	TRBV29-1	TRBJ2-3	TRBD2	-
TGTGCCAGCTCTAGGGAGGCTAGCACAGATACGCAGTATTTT	CASSREASTDTQYF	TRBV2	TRBJ2-3	-	-
TGTGCCAGCAGCTCGCTGGGACAGGGGACCCATGGCTACACCTTC	CASSSLGQGTHGYTF	TRBV7-9	TRBJ1-2	TRBD1	-
TGCAGCGCCCAGGACAGGGGGTTATATGGCTACACCTTC	CSAQDRGLYGYTF	TRBV29-1	TRBJ1-2	TRBD1	-
TGCAGCGTTGAACTGCGGGGCACAGATACGCAGTATTTT	CSVELRGTDTQYF	TRBV29-1	TRBJ2-3	-	few
TGTGCCTGGACTCGGAAAGAGACCCAGTACTTC	CAWTRKETQYF	TRBV30	TRBJ2-5	-	-
TGCGCCAGCAGCCAACTGGAGGGACAGTATAATTCACCCCTCCACTTT	CASSQLEGQYNSPLHF	TRBV4-3	TRBJ1-6	TRBD1	-
TGTGCCAGCAGCCTTCAGGGCAATGAGCAGTTCTTC	CASSLQGNEQFF	TRBV6-5	TRBJ2-1	-	-
TGTGCCAGCGGCGAGGGCTTTACCACCGGGGAGCTGTTTTTT	CASGEGFTTGELFF	TRBV7-2	TRBJ2-2	-	-
TGCAGCGTTGGAACGGGGGGGGCCGGGGAGACCCAGTACTTC	CSVGTGGAGETQYF	TRBV29-1	TRBJ2-5	TRBD2	-
TGTGCCAGCAGCTTCAAGAGAAGGGAACTCCAAGAGACCCAGTACTTC	CASSFKRRELQETQYF	TRBV13	TRBJ2-5	-	-
TGTGCCAGCAGCATGGCCGGGAGGCAAGGGGAGACCCAGTACTTC	CASSMAGRQGETQYF	TRBV7-2	TRBJ2-5	TRBD2	few
TGTGCCAGCAGCTTGATCCCAGGGCAGAACACCGGGGAGCTGTTTTTT	CASSLIPGQNTGELFF	TRBV7-2	TRBJ2-2	-	-
TGTGCCAGCAGGCAGGCCGGGAGGAAAAACATTCAGTACTTC	CASRQAGRKNIQYF	TRBV11-2	TRBJ2-4	TRBD2	-
TGTGCCACCCCGTACAACGTTAACTATGGCTACACCTTC	CATPYNVNYGYTF	TRBV30	TRBJ1-2	-	-
TGTGCCAGCAGGCAGGTTGGAGGAGAGACCCAGTACTTC	CASRQVGGETQYF	TRBV27	TRBJ2-5	-	-
TGCAGCGCTGAGCAGGGGGCAGATACGCAGTATTTT	CSAEQGADTQYF	TRBV29-1	TRBJ2-3	TRBD1	few
TGCAGCGTTGATATTGGGGACAGCGGGGCTGGGGCCAACGTCCTGACTTTC	CSVDIGDSGAGANVLTF	TRBV29-1	TRBJ2-6	-	-
TGTGCCAGCAGCTCATATTCAACAGGGAGCGAGCAGTACTTC	CASSSYSTGSEQYF	TRBV7-9	TRBJ2-7	-	-
TGTGCCAGCAGCTTGGAGGGCAGCGAGCAGTACTTC	CASSLEGSEQYF	TRBV5-4	TRBJ2-7	-	once
TGTGCCAGCAGCCCGGGGGACCGACGTAACACAGATACGCAGTATTTT	CASSPGDRRNTDTQYF	TRBV9	TRBJ2-3	-	once
TGTGCCAGCAGCTTGGAGTTTGATCAGCCCCAGCATTTT	CASSLEFDQPQHF	TRBV5-4	TRBJ1-5	-	few
TGCGCCAGCAGCCCACGACTAGAAGAGACCCAGTACTTC	CASSPRLEETQYF	TRBV5-1	TRBJ2-5	-	-
TGTGCCAGCAGCTTAGCGGCAAGGAACACCGGGGAGCTGTTTTTT	CASSLAARNTGELFF	TRBV7-2	TRBJ2-2	-	few
TGTGCCAGTCTCTCCGTTGACAGAAAAGAGACCCAGTACTTC	CASLSVDRKETQYF	TRBV6-6	TRBJ2-5	-	-
TGTGCTAGTGGTCCACAGGGTTTGTCCCAAGAGACCCAGTACTTC	CASGPQGLSQETQYF	TRBV12-5	TRBJ2-5	-	few
TGCAGCTCGCGACAGGGCCCTGAAGCTTTCTTT	CSSRQGPEAFF	TRBV29-1	TRBJ1-1	TRBD1	-
TGTGCCAGCAGCCCCACTGCTTCTAGGCCCCAGCATTTT	CASSPTASRPQHF	TRBV7-8	TRBJ1-5	-	once
TGTGCCAGCAGCTTTTACGGAGAGACCCAGTACTTC	CASSFYGETQYF	TRBV7-9	TRBJ2-5	-	few
TGCGCCAGCAGCCAAGAAAGAAACGTCGTGAGGCTCTTCTTC	CASSQERNVVRLFF	TRBV4-1	TRBJ1-2	-	-
TGTGCCACCAGGGACTTAAAAGAGACCCAGTACTTC	CATRDLKETQYF	TRBV15	TRBJ2-5	-	-
TGTGCCAGCAGCTCGCCGAGTGACACCATATATTTT	CASSSPSDTIYF	TRBV4-2	TRBJ1-3	-	-
TGCAGCGTTGCCGGGACAGATAATCAGCCCCAGCATTTT	CSVAGTDNQPQHF	TRBV29-1	TRBJ1-5	TRBD1	-
TGTGCCAGCAGCAGAGACAGGGATAACTATGGCTACACCTTC	CASSRDRDNYGYTF	TRBV7-9	TRBJ1-2	TRBD1	-
TGTGCCTGGACCGTCGGAGGGGCTAACTATGGCTACACCTTC	CAWTVGGANYGYTF	TRBV30	TRBJ1-2	-	few
TGTGCCAGCAGCTTACGGACTAGCCTGAATGAGCAGTTCTTC	CASSLRTSLNEQFF	TRBV7-2	TRBJ2-1	TRBD2	many
TGTGCCTGGAGCCAAAGGCGGACCTCTGGAAACACCATATATTTT	CAWSQRRTSGNTIYF	TRBV30	TRBJ1-3	-	-
TGTGCCTGGAGTTCGGACAGGGTGGGGAAACTGTTTTTT	CAWSSDRVGKLFF	TRBV30	TRBJ1-4	TRBD1	few